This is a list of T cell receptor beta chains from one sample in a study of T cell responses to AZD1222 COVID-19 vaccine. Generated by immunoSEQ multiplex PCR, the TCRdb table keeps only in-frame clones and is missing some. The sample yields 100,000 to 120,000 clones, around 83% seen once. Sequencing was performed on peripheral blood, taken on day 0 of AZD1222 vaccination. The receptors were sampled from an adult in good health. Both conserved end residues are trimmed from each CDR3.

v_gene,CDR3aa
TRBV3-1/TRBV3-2,ASTPRGSSYNEQF
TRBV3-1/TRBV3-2,ASSRGTGVNQPQH
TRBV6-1,ASSSQGQAQETQY
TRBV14,ASSQPIPGGQETQY
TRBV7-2,ASSGTSGGYIQY
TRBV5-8,ASSLRSSYGYT
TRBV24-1,ATARTSVGDEQF
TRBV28,ASSPRSGVDQPQH
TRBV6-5,ASSFFWDRASPLH
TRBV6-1,ASSEWGYT
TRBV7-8,ASSRGGPSSGNTIY
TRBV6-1,ASSEAHDSGGLSETQY
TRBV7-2,ASSLGAGYQETQY
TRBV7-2,ASSLGPGGTDTQY
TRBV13,ASSLERGQSSYEQY
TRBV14,ASSKRPGRVNTGELF
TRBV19,ASSPATGFGEQY
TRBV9,ASSGGVSGVNEQF
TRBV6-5,ASSLGYEQY
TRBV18,ASSPDGTGRLF
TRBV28,ASRPSPGQGKHQPQH
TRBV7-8,ASDGQGEVDGYT
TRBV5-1,ASSLVGKGAGDTEAF
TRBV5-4,ASSFGYTGTEAF
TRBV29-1,SVLGLAGSGNEQF
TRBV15,ATSSGGSPAKNIQY
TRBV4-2,ASSQDPAANNSPLH
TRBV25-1,ASSAGQGGNQPQH
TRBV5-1,ASGAGGNEQF
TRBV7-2,ASSLKTSGVRETQY
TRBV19,ASRSSGGASPGELF
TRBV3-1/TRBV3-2,ASSQDTGGGLNEQF
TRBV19,ASSGQVNQPQH
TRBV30,AWSPQTNTEAF
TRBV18,ASSPAGTKADTQY
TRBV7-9,ASSLAGTGTAKNIQY
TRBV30,AWSRSGLKEKLF
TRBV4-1,ASSHLGQTNEKLF
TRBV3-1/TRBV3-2,ASSQGRGGENTIY
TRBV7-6,ASSPRRINSPLH
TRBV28,ASSPQGPQDTQY
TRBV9,ASSVDSGAQNTVELF
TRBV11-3,ASSPGAGGVTGELF
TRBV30,AWSVTTSGGGNIQY
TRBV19,ASSIGGGLLYEQY
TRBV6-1,ASSELPDRGVF
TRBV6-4,ASSETSGGTDTQY
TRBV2,ASSRLQGRQETQY
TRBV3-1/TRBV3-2,ASSPISSGNTIY
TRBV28,ASTTTTGFEGEQY
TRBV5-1,ASSLVAGGLYEQY
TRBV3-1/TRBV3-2,ASSQDRTGDSPLH
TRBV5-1,ASSPLRQGYYEQY
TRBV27,ASSASGLASYEQY
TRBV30,AWSDNRVGYT
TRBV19,ASSVRGGARGDTQY
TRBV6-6,ASSYPGGASTYEQY